Each of the 9 T cell receptor beta chains below was sequenced from the same sample in a study of blood T cell repertoires in COVID-19. Profiled with immunoSEQ multiplex PCR; TCRdb holds only in-frame clones, not every one. The table includes 160,000 or so clones, 80% detected once. Material: peripheral blood. The receptors were sampled from a man between 65 and 85 years old with active or convalescent COVID-19.

The chain joins TRBV6-5 to TRBJ1-2, with 9 bases fitting TRBD1. Germline V gives CDR1 MNHEY, CDR2 SVGAGI. The CDR3 is 15 residues long. V dropped 8 bases and J dropped 8; count of bases not matched to a gene: 15. The CDR3 DNA reads TGTGCCAGCTTGACCTCCGGGACAGGGTTTGGAGGCTACACCTTC. The encoded protein is CASLTSGTGFGGYTF.

This chain links TRBV9 with TRBJ2-6; D unresolved. The germline V and J ends were trimmed by 3 bases and 0 bases, with 10 bases remaining between them. The CDR3 sequence is 16 residues long. Germline CDR1 SGDLS, CDR2 YYNGEE. The CDR3 bases are TGTGCCAGCAGCGAGATAGCTCTCTCTGGGGCCAACGTCCTGACTTTC. Translation: CASSEIALSGANVLTF. Full variable domain (remainder filled in from reference TRBV9 and TRBJ2-6): DSGVTQTPKHLITATGQRVTLRCSPRSGDLSVYWYQQSLDQGLQFLIQYYNGEERAKGNILERFSAQQFPDLHSELNLSSLELGDSALYFCASSEIALSGANVLTFGAGSRLTVL.

The genes are TRBV4-2 and TRBJ1-2; 9 nucleotides line up with TRBD1. Germline V gene data show CDR1 as LGHNA and CDR2 as YNFKEQ. Trimming cost V 4 bases and J 4 bases; bases outside gene matches: 7. The CDR3 loop spans 15 amino acids. Here the CDR3 DNA reads TGTGCCAGCAGCCCCCGGGACAGGGTAGGCTATGGCTACACCTTC. Encoded protein: CASSPRDRVGYGYTF.

This clone was seen a few times. The V call is TRBV19, the J call TRBJ1-4, with TRBD1 matching 7 bases. The CDR3 has 16 amino acids. J was trimmed by 0 bases and V by 4 bases; bases with no gene match: 5. In germline, CDR1 is LNHDA, CDR2 SQIVND (reference sequence). In nucleotides, the CDR3 is TGTGCCAGTAGTAGGGACAGCCTTGCAACTAATGAAAAACTGTTTTTT. The encoded protein is CASSRDSLATNEKLFF. Supplemented by reference TRBV19 and TRBJ1-4, the full variable domain reads DGGITQSPKYLFRKEGQNVTLSCEQNLNHDAMYWYRQDPGQGLRLIYYSQIVNDFQKGDIAEGYSVSREKKESFPLTVTSAQKNPTAFYLCASSRDSLATNEKLFFGSGTQLSVL.

The rearrangement joins TRBV19 to TRBJ1-2; TRBD1 is a possible D gene (6 bases). Trimming stripped 4 bases from V and 1 base from J, with 19 bases between. The CDR3 loop spans 17 amino acids. Germline CDR1 LNHDA, CDR2 SQIVND (reference sequence). The CDR3 sequence is CASSNQQGALFNYGYTF. The CDR3 bases are TGTGCCAGTAGTAATCAACAGGGAGCCCTTTTTAACTATGGCTACACCTTC.

This clone has more than one count but fewer than ten. The chain joins TRBV9 to TRBJ1-3; TRBD1 might be the D (6 bases). The CDR3 extends over 14 amino acids. The germline V gene encodes CDR1 SGDLS and CDR2 YYNGEE. V lost 0 bases, J lost 11 bases, and 15 bases lay in between. CDR3 protein: CASSVGTGKGAIYF. Here the CDR3 DNA reads TGTGCCAGCAGCGTAGGCACAGGGAAAGGGGCCATATATTTT.

J is TRBJ1-3 and V is TRBV29-1, with a possible D match to TRBD1 (6 bases). The germline CDR1 and CDR2 sequences are SQVTM and ANQGSEA. The CDR3 totals 14 residues. V was shortened by 6 bases and J by 4 bases, with 16 bases between the two germline ends. This CDR3 is CSVELIDRGNTIYF. The CDR3 nucleotides are TGCAGCGTCGAACTTATCGACAGGGGAAACACCATATATTTT.

The CDR3 loop is CSVTGQGNYEQYF. The CDR3 nucleotides are TGCAGCGTAACGGGACAGGGGAACTACGAGCAGTACTTC. V and J are TRBV29-1 and TRBJ2-7, with TRBD1 matching 10 bases. The CDR3 runs to 13 residues. The germline V gene has CDR1 SQVTM and CDR2 ANQGSEA. The trim removed 6 bases at V and 3 bases at J, leaving 5 bases unmatched.

The V call is TRBV19, the J call TRBJ2-5, with 7 nucleotides matching TRBD1. The CDR3 consists of 15 residues. J lost 5 bases, V lost 3 bases, and 9 bases had no gene match. Germline CDR1 is LNHDA and CDR2 is SQIVND (reference sequence). The CDR3 region is CASSIPGGVGETQYF. The CDR3 nucleotides are TGTGCCAGTAGTATTCCAGGGGGTGTCGGCGAGACCCAGTACTTC. Supplemented by reference TRBV19 and TRBJ2-5, the full variable domain reads DGGITQSPKYLFRKEGQNVTLSCEQNLNHDAMYWYRQDPGQGLRLIYYSQIVNDFQKGDIAEGYSVSREKKESFPLTVTSAQKNPTAFYLCASSIPGGVGETQYFGPGTRLLVL.